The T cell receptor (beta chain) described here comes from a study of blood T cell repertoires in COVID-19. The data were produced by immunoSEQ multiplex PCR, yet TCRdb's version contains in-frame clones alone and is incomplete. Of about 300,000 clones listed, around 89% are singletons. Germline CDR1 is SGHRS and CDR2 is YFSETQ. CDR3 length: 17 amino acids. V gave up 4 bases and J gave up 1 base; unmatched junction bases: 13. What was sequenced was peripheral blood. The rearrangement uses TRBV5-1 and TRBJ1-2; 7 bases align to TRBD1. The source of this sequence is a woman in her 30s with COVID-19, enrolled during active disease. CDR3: CASSHSGTDFRNYGYTF. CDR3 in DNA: TGCGCCAGCAGCCACTCCGGGACAGACTTCCGTAACTATGGCTACACCTTC.